This T cell receptor beta chain was captured by sequencing in a study of radiotherapy plus CTLA-4 blockade in lung cancer. Study-level background: There were objective responses in approximately 20% of patients, and around 31% had disease control. Findings and limits, study-wide: There was expansion of tumor-derived TCR clones in blood after radiotherapy plus ipilimumab. In blood, early T cell clone dynamics reportedly predicted response best, together with interferon-beta.

Assay: immunoSEQ multiplex PCR; the TCRdb copy retains only in-frame clones and omits some. The sample yields about 80,000 clones, around nine tenths seen once. This CDR3 is built from 13 residues. CDR1 and CDR2 from the germline V gene are MDHEN and SYDVKM. V shed 6 bases and J shed 4 bases, with 10 bases lying between them. A word on this clone: Its antigen is unidentified.

Focal radiation with ipilimumab CTLA-4 blockade was given to patients with chemo-refractory metastatic non-small-cell lung cancer. The sample consisted of peripheral blood, taken from a patient treated with radiotherapy plus ipilimumab. This TCR was recovered from a human donor with non-small cell lung cancer who had stable disease on radiotherapy plus ipilimumab. The rearrangement joins TRBV28 to TRBJ1-5; tentative D call: TRBD1 (6 bases). CDR3 bases: TGTGCCAGCAGACCAACAGGGAATCAGCCCCAGCATTTT. Its protein is CASRPTGNQPQHF.